One and the same sample provided the 10 T cell receptor beta chains below, sequenced in a study of T cells after yellow fever vaccination. Each CDR3 protein gets one entry after TCRdb re-called the 5' RACE reads with MiXCR. The sample holds more than 350,000 distinct CDR3 sequences, under 14% seen once. The sample was PBMCs, taken on the day of the first yellow fever vaccination. Every receptor here comes from a man in his late teens or twenties who received the YFV17D yellow fever vaccine.

The chain has TRBV6-1 and TRBJ1-4, with TRBD1 matching over 9 bases. V was pared by 8 bases and J by 4 bases, with 5 bases of the junction left unmatched. CDR3 length: 14 residues. CDR1 and CDR2 from the germline V gene are MNHNS and SASEGT. CDR3 nucleotide sequence: TGTGCCAGCGGCGGGACAGGGTTTAATGAAAAACTGTTTTTT. This translates into CASGGTGFNEKLFF.

The sample holds a few counts of this clonotype. V is TRBV7-9 and J is TRBJ2-5, with a weak D call TRBD2 (7 bases). The V gene lost 5 bases and the J gene lost 4 bases, with 17 bases spanning the gap. Germline CDR1 is SEHNR and CDR2 is FQNEAQ (reference sequence). The CDR3 has 15 residues. The CDR3 region is CASSPIGGGPETQYF. The CDR3 bases are TGTGCCAGCAGCCCCATTGGGGGGGGCCCAGAGACCCAGTACTTC.

This clonotype was seen more than once but under ten times. The V gene is TRBV27, the J gene TRBJ1-4; D gene ambiguous. The CDR3 runs 14 residues. The V gene's germline CDR1 is MNHEY and CDR2 SMNVEV (reference sequence). V was trimmed by 5 bases and J by 5 bases, leaving 12 bases between them. CDR3 DNA: TGTGCCAGCAGTGACACAGTGATGAATGAAAAACTGTTTTTT. This gives the protein CASSDTVMNEKLFF. Looking up the rest from reference TRBV27 and TRBJ1-4 gives the full variable domain: EAQVTQNPRYLITVTGKKLTVTCSQNMNHEYMSWYRQDPGLGLRQIYYSMNVEVTDKGDVPEGYKVSRKEKRNFPLILESPSPNQTSLYFCASSDTVMNEKLFFGSGTQLSVL.

This clonotype has a count of ten or more. The chain recombines TRBV10-3 with TRBJ2-1; 12 bases agree with TRBD2. The CDR3 covers 16 residues. From germline, CDR1 is ENHRY and CDR2 SYGVKD. The trim removed 0 bases at V and 7 bases at J, leaving 4 bases unmatched. The CDR3 reads CAISESASGGANEQFF. CDR3 coding DNA: TGTGCCATCAGTGAGTCGGCTAGCGGGGGGGCTAATGAGCAGTTCTTC.

This clonotype showed up just a few times. For the CDR3, the DNA is TGTGCCAGCAGCCCCCGGGACTGGAACACCGGGGAGCTGTTTTTT. This codes for CASSPRDWNTGELFF. The rearrangement links TRBV11-1 to TRBJ2-2; maybe TRBD2 (6 bases). The germline CDR1 and CDR2 sequences are SGHAT and FQDESV (reference sequence). The V end was cut by 5 bases, the J end by 1 base, with 11 bases between. CDR3 length: 15 residues.

Many counts were recorded for this clonotype. The genes are TRBV12-3 or TRBV12-4 and TRBJ2-1; no firm D call. Between the trimmed V and J ends, which lost 6 bases and 8 bases, there was a span of 14 bases. The CDR3 covers 13 residues. The CDR3 bases are TGTGCCAGCAGCCTTGGCAAGGGCGATGAGCAGTTCTTC. This encodes CASSLGKGDEQFF.

The rearrangement links TRBV20-1 to TRBJ1-2; 10 bases map to TRBD1. CDR3 length: 16 residues. Trimming removed 6 bases from V and 0 bases from J; junction bases left unmatched: 10. Germline CDR1 reads DFQATT; CDR2 reads SNEGSKA (reference sequence). CDR3 in amino acids: CSALGQGTGANYGYTF. As DNA, the CDR3 is TGCAGTGCCCTGGGACAGGGGACAGGAGCTAACTATGGCTACACCTTC.

The chain has TRBV4-1 and TRBJ1-5; 9 bases align to TRBD1. The CDR3 totals 16 residues. CDR1 is MGHRA and CDR2 is YSYEKL in the germline V gene. Trimming cost V 3 bases and J 5 bases; bases outside gene matches: 8. The CDR3 DNA reads as TGCGCCAGCAGCCATTTAGACAGGGGGATTCATCAGCCCCAGCATTTT. This encodes CASSHLDRGIHQPQHF.

This clonotype came up a few times. The chain joins TRBV28 to TRBJ2-1, with a weak D call TRBD1 (6 bases). This CDR3 has 16 amino acids. Trimming left V 6 bases short and J 3 bases short, with 18 bases between. The germline V gene has CDR1 MDHEN and CDR2 SYDVKM. The CDR3 DNA reads as TGTGCCAGCAGAGAATCAACAGGGAAAGGCTACAATGAGCAGTTCTTC. Its protein is CASRESTGKGYNEQFF.

V and J are TRBV11-2 and TRBJ1-2; D is ambiguous. V was pared by 1 base and J by 3 bases, with 6 bases between. The germline CDR1 and CDR2 sequences are SGHAT and FQNNGV. The CDR3 sequence is 13 residues long. CDR3 nucleotide sequence: TGTGCCAGCAGCTTAGCCGGGTACTATGGCTACACCTTC. It encodes CASSLAGYYGYTF.